The rows below give T cell receptor beta chains drawn from one sample of a study of OX40 agonist ivuxolimab in advanced cancers. Produced via immunoSEQ multiplex PCR; TCRdb's table is partial and in-frame only. The data contain more than 60,000 clones, 85% to 90% of them singletons. The starting material was CD4+ or CD8+ T cells sorted from blood, obtained in a trial of the OX40 agonist ivuxolimab. The receptors here all came from an adult with an advanced solid tumor such as melanoma, head and neck, liver or kidney cancer. The CDR3 runs from the conserved cysteine through the conserved F or W. A D gene is named only where the DNA matches it firmly. Part of the rows lack a size; the others show once, few, many or a class for expanded clones.

j_call clone_size d_call v_call cdr3_nt cdr3_aa
TRBJ2-4 - TRBD1 TRBV18 TGTGCCAGCTCACCAGGGGTCGGACAGGGGAAAAACATTCAGTACTTC CASSPGVGQGKNIQYF
TRBJ1-5 - - TRBV2 TGTGCCAGCAGGGGGTTTGGTTATCAGCCCCAGCATTTT CASRGFGYQPQHF
TRBJ1-1 - - TRBV5-4 TGTGCCAGCAGCTTGGACGGACTGAACACTGAAGCTTTCTTT CASSLDGLNTEAFF
TRBJ1-4 - TRBD1 TRBV5-1 TGCGCCAGCAGCTTTGGGCAGGGGGATGAAAAACTGTTTTTT CASSFGQGDEKLFF
TRBJ1-2 - TRBD1 TRBV18 TGTGCCAGCTCACCAGACGAAGGACAGGGGATGGTCTATGGCTACACCTTC CASSPDEGQGMVYGYTF
TRBJ2-7 - TRBD1 TRBV7-8 TGTGCCAGCAGTAGGGGACAGGCCCGCTCCTACGAGCAGTACTTC CASSRGQARSYEQYF
TRBJ2-5 - - TRBV7-6 TGTGCCAGCAGCTTCGACTTACAAGAGACCCAGTACTTC CASSFDLQETQYF
TRBJ2-7 - - TRBV5-1 TGCGCCAGCAGCTTGACGGGGCCCTACGAGCAGTACTTC CASSLTGPYEQYF
TRBJ2-3 once - TRBV10-2 TGCGCCAGCAGCCGGCCCCGGGATACGCAGTATTTT CASSRPRDTQYF
TRBJ2-7 - - TRBV30 TGTGCCTGGAGGCCGAACGCTATAGTTGGTCCTCCGTACTTC CAWRPNAIVGPPYF
TRBJ2-2 - TRBD1 TRBV18 TGTGCCAGCTCCCTTACGACGGGACAGGGAAACACCGGGGAGCTGTTTTTT CASSLTTGQGNTGELFF
TRBJ2-7 - - TRBV6-5 TGTGCCAGCAGTCTTCAGGGGTTAGAGCAGTACTTC CASSLQGLEQYF
TRBJ2-5 - TRBD2 TRBV6-5 TGTGCCAGTGCTCCGGGACTAGTACGGTGGGAGACCCAGTACTTC CASAPGLVRWETQYF
TRBJ2-7 - - TRBV18 TGTGCCAGCTCACCACCGTCGAGGGAGCGGAACGAGCAGTACTTC CASSPPSRERNEQYF
TRBJ2-3 - TRBD1 TRBV5-1 TGCGCCAGCAGCTTGGGAACAAGGGGGCTTAGCACAGATACGCAGTATTTT CASSLGTRGLSTDTQYF
TRBJ2-3 - - TRBV15 TGTGCCACCAGGGCGCAGTTCGGAACAGATACGCAGTATTTT CATRAQFGTDTQYF
TRBJ1-4 - - TRBV10-2 TGCGCCAGCAGGCCACGGGGCCTAAATGAAAAACTGTTTTTT CASRPRGLNEKLFF
TRBJ1-3 - - TRBV25-1 TGTGCCAGCAGTGAAACCAGGACAGCAAGTGGAAACACCATATATTTT CASSETRTASGNTIYF
TRBJ2-1 - - TRBV7-9 TGTGCCAGCAGCTTAGGGGTCTCCAATGAGCAGTTCTTC CASSLGVSNEQFF
TRBJ2-7 - TRBD1 TRBV18 TGTGCCAGCTCACCGGGGACAGGGGGCATCGACGAGCAGTACTTC CASSPGTGGIDEQYF
TRBJ1-2 few TRBD1 TRBV19 TGTGCCAGTAGCTCCGGGACAGTGGGGAACTATGGCTACACCTTC CASSSGTVGNYGYTF
TRBJ1-1 - - TRBV18 TGTGCCAGCTCACCAGATAACAGGGTGGGGGCTGAAGCTTTCTTT CASSPDNRVGAEAFF
TRBJ1-6 - - TRBV5-4 TGTGCCAGCAGCTTGAAGTCACCGGTCTCACCCCTCCACTTT CASSLKSPVSPLHF
TRBJ1-4 - TRBD1 TRBV7-3 TGTGCCAGCAGCTTAACTAGAACGACAGGGGGTAATGAAAAACTGTTTTTT CASSLTRTTGGNEKLFF
TRBJ1-5 - - TRBV30 TGTGCCTGGAGTGTTAACAGCAATCAGCCCCAGCATTTT CAWSVNSNQPQHF
TRBJ1-6 - TRBD1 TRBV25-1 TGTGCCAGCAGTGAATATGCCGGACAGGGCTCTTCACCCCTCCACTTT CASSEYAGQGSSPLHF
TRBJ2-5 - - TRBV11-2 TGTGCCAGCAGCTTAGGAGTCGTGGGGGAGACCCAGTACTTC CASSLGVVGETQYF
TRBJ2-5 - TRBD2 TRBV7-9 TGTGCCAGCAGCCTGGGGACTACACAGCAAGAGACCCAGTACTTC CASSLGTTQQETQYF
TRBJ2-1 - - TRBV5-6 TGTGCCAGCAGCTTGGCCCTACTAGTTTCGGCTGAGCAGTTCTTC CASSLALLVSAEQFF
TRBJ2-7 - - TRBV5-6 TGTGCCAGCAGCTTGTTCGACAGGTTCTACGAGCAGTACTTC CASSLFDRFYEQYF
TRBJ2-1 - TRBD1 TRBV19 TGTGCCAGTAGTAGAACCGGGACAGGGGCCAGTGATGAGCAGTTCTTC CASSRTGTGASDEQFF
TRBJ1-1 - TRBD1 TRBV6-5 TGTGCCAGCAGGAAGGGACAGGGGGGCGCAGCTTTCTTT CASRKGQGGAAFF
TRBJ1-2 - - TRBV5-4 TGTGCCAGCAGCTTGACGGGGGAGTTTGGCTACACCTTC CASSLTGEFGYTF
TRBJ1-1 many - TRBV4-3 TGCGCCAGCAGCCAAGATATCGGACAGCCGAACACTGAAGCTTTCTTT CASSQDIGQPNTEAFF
TRBJ1-3 - - TRBV18 TGTGCCAGCTCACCCCTGACAGCGAGCGCTGGAAACACCATATATTTT CASSPLTASAGNTIYF
TRBJ1-1 - - TRBV7-2 TGTGCCAGCAGCTTGGGCCTACAGAAGACTGAAGCTTTCTTT CASSLGLQKTEAFF
TRBJ1-1 - TRBD1 TRBV6-4 TGTGCCAGCAGTGACCCACAGGGGCAGGAGGACACTGAAGCTTTCTTT CASSDPQGQEDTEAFF
TRBJ1-2 - - TRBV18 TGTGCCAGCTCACCAACGGCAGGCCTCTATGGCTACACCTTC CASSPTAGLYGYTF
TRBJ2-7 - - TRBV19 TGTGCCAGTAGTCTCGCCCCAGGGCTTGCCTACGAGCAGTACTTC CASSLAPGLAYEQYF
TRBJ1-1 - - TRBV18 TGTGCCAGCTCACCACAGGGGGGGAACACTGAAGCTTTCTTT CASSPQGGNTEAFF
TRBJ1-1 - TRBD1 TRBV10-2 TGCGCCAGCAGTGACAAGACAGGGGGCAGAACTGAAGCTTTCTTT CASSDKTGGRTEAFF
TRBJ1-5 - - TRBV5-4 TGTGCCAGCAGCTTGCGGGGGGTAAGCAATCAGCCCCAGCATTTT CASSLRGVSNQPQHF
TRBJ1-6 - - TRBV2 TGTGCCACGATGGGATCTTCCTATAATTCACCCCTCCACTTT CATMGSSYNSPLHF
TRBJ1-2 - TRBD1 TRBV6-1 TGTGCCACCCATCCGGGACAGGGGGCGGTATATGGCTACACCTTC CATHPGQGAVYGYTF
TRBJ2-1 - TRBD2 TRBV6-4 TGTGCCAGCAGTGCCGGGGGGACTAGAGCCCACAATGAGCAGTTCTTC CASSAGGTRAHNEQFF
TRBJ1-5 - - TRBV19 TGTGCCAGTAGTAGCCCAGGGGGCAATCAGCCCCAGCATTTT CASSSPGGNQPQHF